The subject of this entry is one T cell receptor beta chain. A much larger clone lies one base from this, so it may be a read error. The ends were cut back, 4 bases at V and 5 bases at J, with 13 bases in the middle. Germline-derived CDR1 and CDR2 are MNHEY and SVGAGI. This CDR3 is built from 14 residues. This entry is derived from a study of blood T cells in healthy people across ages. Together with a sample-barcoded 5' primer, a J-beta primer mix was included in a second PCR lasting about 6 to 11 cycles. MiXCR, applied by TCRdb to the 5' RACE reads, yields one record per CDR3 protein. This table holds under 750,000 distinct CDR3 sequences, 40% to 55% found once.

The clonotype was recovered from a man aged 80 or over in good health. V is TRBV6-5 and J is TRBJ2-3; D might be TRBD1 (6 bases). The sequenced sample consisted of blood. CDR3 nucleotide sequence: TGTGCCAGCAGTTTGGGGGCAGGGGTAGATACGCAGTATTTT. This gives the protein CASSLGAGVDTQYF.